These 26 T cell receptor beta chains came from one sample sequenced in a study of blood T cell repertoires in COVID-19. Sequenced by immunoSEQ multiplex PCR; TCRdb stores in-frame clones only, minus some. The repertoire has around 270,000 clones, around 89% of them found once; the top ten carry approximately 4.6%. Specimen: peripheral blood. The receptors shown here come from a man in his forties with acute or convalescent COVID-19.

J is TRBJ1-6 and V is TRBV7-9; TRBD1 agrees at 7 bases. This CDR3 has 16 residues. CDR1 is SEHNR and CDR2 is FQNEAQ in the germline V gene (reference sequence). V dropped 5 bases and J dropped 4; count of bases not matched to a gene: 8. CDR3 sequence: CASSGETGPYNSPLHF. In nucleotides, the CDR3 is TGTGCCAGCAGCGGGGAGACAGGGCCGTATAATTCACCCCTCCACTTT.

The chain has TRBV30 and TRBJ2-7; D is perhaps TRBD1 (6 bases). The CDR3 contains 14 residues. V lost 3 bases to trimming and J lost 2 bases, with 14 bases between them. Per germline, CDR1 GTSNPN and CDR2 SVGIG (reference sequence). In DNA, the CDR3 is TGTGCCTGGAGATCGACAGGCGGCCCCTACGAGCAGTACTTC. Amino acid sequence: CAWRSTGGPYEQYF.

The chain joins TRBV2 to TRBJ1-3, with 8 bases that match TRBD1. From germline, CDR1 is SNHLY and CDR2 FYNNEI. The CDR3 totals 12 residues. V was pared by 6 bases and J by 8 bases, with 3 bases of the junction left unmatched. The CDR3 DNA is TGTGCCAGCAGGGAACAGGGGGACACCATATATTTT. Protein product: CASREQGDTIYF.

This chain connects TRBV15 to TRBJ2-3; D perhaps matches TRBD2 (5 bases). In germline, CDR1 is LNHNV, CDR2 YYDKDF (reference sequence). V gave up 1 base and J gave up 1 base, with 18 bases separating them. This CDR3 is built from 18 residues. CDR3 amino acids: CATSRVREIEAGTDTQYF. Written as DNA, the CDR3 is TGTGCCACCAGCAGAGTAAGGGAGATTGAAGCCGGCACAGATACGCAGTATTTT.

The chain joins TRBV6-5 to TRBJ2-7; 8 bases are shared with TRBD1. J lost 3 bases, V lost 6 bases, and 7 bases had no gene match. CDR3 length equals 14 residues. Per the germline V gene, CDR1 is MNHEY and CDR2 is SVGAGI. CDR3: CASRGDRGFYEQYF. As DNA, the CDR3 is TGTGCCAGCAGGGGTGACAGGGGATTCTACGAGCAGTACTTC.

The chain carries TRBV5-4 and TRBJ2-6; D remains ambiguous. V was shortened by 4 bases and J by 0 bases, with 2 bases between the two germline ends. CDR3 length equals 13 residues. Germline V gives CDR1 SGHNT, CDR2 YYREEE (reference sequence). The CDR3 loop reads CASSLSGANVLTF. CDR3 DNA sequence: TGTGCCAGCAGCCTCTCTGGGGCCAACGTCCTGACTTTC.

The V gene is TRBV2, the J gene TRBJ1-2; 11 bases are shared with TRBD1. V shed 6 bases, J shed 13 bases, and the junction held 4 bases outside the gene matches. Germline CDR1 and CDR2: SNHLY and FYNNEI. The CDR3 totals 11 residues. The CDR3 sequence is CASRGQGAGTF. In DNA form, the CDR3 reads TGTGCCAGCAGAGGACAGGGGGCCGGCACCTTC.

A single count supports this clone. The chain employs TRBV5-6 and TRBJ1-2; D is unclear. The CDR3 contains 11 residues. Germline V gene sequence: CDR1 SGHDT, CDR2 YYEEEE. Trimming left V 4 bases short and J 8 bases short, with 9 bases between. The CDR3 bases are TGTGCCAGCAGCGCGTCGTGGGGCTACACCTTC. Translating it yields CASSASWGYTF.

The chain joins TRBV5-4 to TRBJ2-7; no reliable D call. V was pared by 3 bases and J by 6 bases, with 13 bases between. This CDR3 is built from 13 residues. The germline gives CDR1 SGHNT, CDR2 YYREEE (reference sequence). CDR3 DNA sequence: TGTGCCAGCAGCTCACCTCCCGAGGCCGAGCAGTACTTC. Residues: CASSSPPEAEQYF.

The genes are TRBV7-9 and TRBJ2-7, with D perhaps matching TRBD1 (6 bases). The V end lost 2 bases, the J end lost 12 bases, and 14 bases lay between the germline ends. CDR1 is SEHNR and CDR2 is FQNEAQ in the germline V gene (reference sequence). The CDR3 is 12 amino acids. The CDR3 region is CASSLQGSAMYF. DNA of the CDR3: TGTGCCAGCAGCTTACAGGGGTCCGCTATGTACTTC.

The chain recombines TRBV18 with TRBJ1-3; perhaps TRBD1 as D (5 bases). V shed 3 bases and J shed 2 bases, with 8 bases lying between them. Germline lookup yields CDR1 KGHSH and CDR2 LQKENI. The CDR3 has 14 residues. In nucleotides, the CDR3 is TGTGCCAGCTCACCCGGACAAGCTGGAAACACCATATATTTT. It encodes CASSPGQAGNTIYF.

This rearrangement joins TRBV5-8 to TRBJ1-5, with D hard to call. Trimming shortened V by 1 base and J by 7 bases, and 9 bases separated the two germline ends. The CDR3 is 13 residues long. The germline V gene encodes CDR1 SGHTS and CDR2 YDEGEE. DNA of the CDR3: TGTGCCAGCAGCTTGATGGAGATCCAGCCCCAGCATTTT. Translated, it gives CASSLMEIQPQHF.

V is TRBV7-9 and J is TRBJ1-1; D is possibly TRBD1 (5 bases). The V and J ends lost 5 bases and 4 bases respectively, with 14 bases between them. Germline CDR1 SEHNR, CDR2 FQNEAQ (reference sequence). CDR3 size: 14 residues. In DNA, the CDR3 is TGTGCCAGCAGCCTTATAGGGGTAACCACTGAAGCTTTCTTT. Its protein is CASSLIGVTTEAFF.

This chain uses TRBV15 with TRBJ2-1; 11 bases line up with TRBD1. This CDR3 region has 15 residues. Germline-derived CDR1 and CDR2 are LNHNV and YYDKDF (reference sequence). Unmatched junction bases numbered 6, after V lost 3 bases and J lost 8 bases. CDR3 sequence reads: CATSRGQGGSDEQFF. In DNA, the CDR3 is TGTGCCACCAGCAGGGGACAGGGGGGGTCGGATGAGCAGTTCTTC.

J is TRBJ2-7 and V is TRBV27; D remains unclear. The CDR3 loop spans 15 amino acids. The V end was cut by 0 bases, the J end by 8 bases, with 17 bases between. Per the germline V gene, CDR1 is MNHEY and CDR2 is SMNVEV (reference sequence). The CDR3 DNA follows: TGTGCCAGCAGTTTATCACGATATTCTCTATCCCAGCAGTACTTC. This encodes CASSLSRYSLSQQYF.

This rearrangement joins TRBV5-6 to TRBJ1-1, with D hard to call. CDR3 length equals 13 residues. Trimming removed 1 base at V and 4 bases at J, with 8 bases between. In germline, CDR1 is SGHDT, CDR2 YYEEEE. CDR3 residues: CASSLSPSTEAFF. The CDR3 nucleotides are TGTGCCAGCAGCTTGTCTCCCAGCACTGAAGCTTTCTTT.

This clone was observed once. The rearrangement uses TRBV2 and TRBJ1-4, with D maybe TRBD1 (6 bases). The V end was cut by 6 bases, the J end by 7 bases, with 12 bases between. The CDR3 loop spans 13 amino acids. CDR1 SNHLY and CDR2 FYNNEI come from the germline V gene. The CDR3 DNA reads TGTGCCAGCAGCCAGGGGTGGGCTGAAAAACTGTTTTTT. This translates into CASSQGWAEKLFF.

This chain links TRBV5-4 with TRBJ2-1; TRBD1 agrees at 8 bases. The CDR3 has 15 amino acids. Germline CDR1 and CDR2: SGHNT and YYREEE (reference sequence). Germline trimming cut 0 bases from V and 4 bases from J; bases unmatched to any gene: 3. The CDR3 DNA sequence: TGTGCCAGCAGCTTGGCTCAGGGGGCTTACAATGAGCAGTTCTTC. Amino acid sequence: CASSLAQGAYNEQFF.

The rearrangement uses TRBV11-2 and TRBJ2-6, with D possibly being TRBD1 (5 bases). This CDR3 spans 17 amino acids. Germline V lookup: CDR1 SGHAT, CDR2 FQNNGV. The V end lost 5 bases, the J end lost 1 base, and 15 bases lay between the germline ends. Here the CDR3 DNA reads TGTGCCAGCAGCCTCCGTGGGGCAATTTCTGGGGCCAACGTCCTGACTTTC. Its protein product is CASSLRGAISGANVLTF.

DNA for the CDR3: TGCGCCAGCAGCCCTCCCATAGCAAATGAGCAGTTCTTC. Residues: CASSPPIANEQFF. The chain links TRBV4-1 to TRBJ2-1; unclear D gene. CDR3 length: 13 amino acids. Germline V gene lookup returns CDR1 MGHRA and CDR2 YSYEKL. The V end was cut by 4 bases, the J end by 7 bases, with 11 bases between.

The chain couples TRBV19 to TRBJ1-4; no clear D. Germline assignment: CDR1 LNHDA and CDR2 SQIVND (reference sequence). CDR3 length equals 13 residues. Trimming cost V 3 bases and J 9 bases, with 11 bases left between them. This CDR3 reads CASSMRAAQKLFF. In nucleotides, the CDR3 is TGTGCCAGTAGTATGAGGGCGGCACAAAAACTGTTTTTT.

The chain combines TRBV5-1 with TRBJ1-6, with D unresolved. V was pared by 3 bases and J by 10 bases, with 14 bases between. Germline-derived CDR1 and CDR2 are SGHRS and YFSETQ. This CDR3 comprises 14 residues. CDR3 sequence reads: CASSSLFRGSPLHF. The CDR3 DNA reads as TGCGCCAGCAGCTCCTTATTTCGAGGATCACCCCTCCACTTT.

The chain couples TRBV19 to TRBJ2-2, with D possibly TRBD2 on 6 matching bases. Looked up from germline, CDR1 is LNHDA and CDR2 is SQIVND (reference sequence). V was shortened by 5 bases and J by 3 bases, with 16 bases between the two germline ends. CDR3 size: 16 residues. CDR3 sequence reads: CASSVLRGGDTGELFF. In DNA form, the CDR3 reads TGTGCCAGTAGTGTACTAAGGGGCGGGGACACCGGGGAGCTGTTTTTT.

The chain carries TRBV2 and TRBJ1-2, with a possible D match to TRBD1 (5 bases). This CDR3 region has 15 residues. Trimming removed 0 bases at V and 4 bases at J, with 12 bases between. Germline V gene sequence: CDR1 SNHLY, CDR2 FYNNEI. The CDR3 DNA reads TGTGCCAGCAGTGAAGCGGGGAGGGGAGGCTATGGCTACACCTTC. Its translation: CASSEAGRGGYGYTF. The variable domain in full, completed from reference TRBV2 and TRBJ1-2, reads EPEVTQTPSHQVTQMGQEVILRCVPISNHLYFYWYRQILGQKVEFLVSFYNNEISEKSEIFDDQFSVERPDGSNFTLKIRSTKLEDSAMYFCASSEAGRGGYGYTFGSGTRLTVV.

The chain is built from TRBV5-1 and TRBJ1-4; 8 bases map to TRBD1. Germline-derived CDR1 and CDR2 are SGHRS and YFSETQ. The CDR3 consists of 16 residues. Trimming at V came to 0 bases and at J to 7 bases, leaving 8 bases not matched to a gene. CDR3 sequence: CASSLVSGRGPEKLFF. DNA of the CDR3: TGCGCCAGCAGCTTGGTGTCCGGCAGGGGGCCTGAAAAACTGTTTTTT.

V usage is TRBV5-6 and J usage is TRBJ1-6; D gene unclear. This CDR3 is built from 11 residues. Germline V CDR1 and CDR2: SGHDT, YYEEEE. V dropped 4 bases and J dropped 10 bases, with 6 bases sitting between them. CDR3 DNA sequence: TGTGCCAGCAGCACACCCTCACCCCTCCACTTT. This encodes CASSTPSPLHF.